This T cell receptor (beta chain) originates from a study of blood T cell repertoires in COVID-19. At the level of the study: Material from acute and convalescent COVID-19 was sourced from the United States, Italy and Spain. Nucleic acid was either cDNA or gDNA, and it came from T cells, B-cell-depleted T cells, or PBMCs.

Per the original data handling: Reference gene primers were amplified, and this amplification served to estimate nucleated cell counts. Data came from immunoSEQ multiplex PCR; TCRdb stores just in-frame clones and leaves some out. D and trimming come from the DNA, and the V and J calls and clone size come from that table. This table holds some 160,000 clones, roughly nine tenths found once. After removal of 1 base from V and 8 bases from J, the junction contained 20 bases not matched to a gene. This CDR3 spans 19 amino acids. Germline-derived CDR1 and CDR2 are MGHRA and YSYEKL. This clonotype was sampled from a man aged 55 to 70 with acute or convalescent COVID-19. The chain recombines TRBV4-1 with TRBJ1-2, with 9 positions matching TRBD1. Material for sequencing was peripheral blood. In DNA form, the CDR3 reads TGCGCCAGCAGCCAAGTGGGCAGAGCGGGGACAGGGCTGAGAGGCGGCTACACCTTC. It codes for CASSQVGRAGTGLRGGYTF.